The 3 T cell receptor beta chains below all came from one sample that was sequenced in a study of metastatic and nonmetastatic thyroid tumors. None of the patients had undergone any treatment ahead of thyroid surgery. TCRdb reassembled clones from the PCR reads with MiXCR. Counted here are roughly 20,000 clones, about 34% occurring once; the ten biggest clones make up 15% to 20%. The sample comprised tumor tissue. These receptors came from a female donor with papillary thyroid cancer or a benign thyroid nodule (not recorded which). Some clones in this sample may be carry-over from other donors' samples.

V and J are TRBV7-9 and TRBJ1-5; perhaps TRBD1 as D (5 bases). Looked up from germline, CDR1 is SEHNR and CDR2 is FQNEAQ (reference sequence). V lost 1 base and J lost 4, with 11 bases in between. This CDR3 is 15 amino acids long. CDR3 coding DNA: TGTGCCAGCAGCTTAGAGGGGTCCAGTAATCAGCCCCAGCATTTT. The encoded protein is CASSLEGSSNQPQHF.

Only a few counts were recorded for this clone. One junction end does not reproduce the germline sequence, and a read error may be involved. The V call is TRBV27, the J call TRBJ1-4; D may be TRBD1 (5 bases). This CDR3 is 15 amino acids long. In germline, CDR1 is MNHEY, CDR2 SMNVEV (reference sequence). Written as DNA, the CDR3 is TGTGCCAGCAGTCTCGTTCGGGCGCCGAGGGGAAAACCGTTTTTT. It yields the protein CASSLVRAPRGKPFF.

This clone is medium-sized in the sample. This chain connects TRBV27 to TRBJ2-7, with a possible D match to TRBD1 (5 bases). The CDR3 is 15 residues long. V lost 0 bases and J lost 3, with 12 bases in between. CDR1 is MNHEY and CDR2 is SMNVEV in the germline V gene (reference sequence). The CDR3 region has the DNA TGTGCCAGCAGTTTATCGAGTCAGGGAATCTACGAGCAGTACTTC. This encodes CASSLSSQGIYEQYF.